Listed below are T cell receptor beta chains from one sample, sequenced in a study of T cell responses to AZD1222 COVID-19 vaccine. TCRdb's copy holds only in-frame clones and misses some; the assay was immunoSEQ multiplex PCR. There are just over 80,000 clones in the sample; about nine tenths occur only once, and 5% to 6% lies in the top ten. Sequencing used peripheral blood, obtained on day 0 of AZD1222 vaccination. The receptors derive from an adult in good health. Both conserved end residues are part of each CDR3. The D gene is left open where the match is weak. Clone size is stated in some rows and not others, as once, few, many or a class when expanded.

DNA: TGTGCCAGCAGCTCGGTGGGGAATGAGCAGTTCTTC
CDR3: CASSSVGNEQFF
size: .
V: TRBV7-9
D: .
J: TRBJ2-1

DNA: TGTGCCAGCAGTTTGGGCAGCCACACGAATAGCAATCAGCCCCAGCATTTT
CDR3: CASSLGSHTNSNQPQHF
size: .
V: TRBV28
D: .
J: TRBJ1-5

DNA: TGCAGCGTTGAACCCACACAAGGAAACACCATATATTTT
CDR3: CSVEPTQGNTIYF
size: .
V: TRBV29-1
D: .
J: TRBJ1-3

DNA: TGTGCCATCAGTGAGACAGGAAACACCATATATTTT
CDR3: CAISETGNTIYF
size: .
V: TRBV10-3
D: .
J: TRBJ1-3

DNA: TGTGCCACCAGTGCCCAGACTAGCGGGGGTTTCACAGATACGCAGTATTTT
CDR3: CATSAQTSGGFTDTQYF
size: .
V: TRBV24-1
D: TRBD2
J: TRBJ2-3

DNA: TGCGCCAGCAGGCTCGCTTCCGAGGAAGCTTTCTTT
CDR3: CASRLASEEAFF
size: .
V: TRBV5-1
D: .
J: TRBJ1-1

DNA: TGTGCCAGCACCCTCATGACACTTAACTATGGCTACACCTTC
CDR3: CASTLMTLNYGYTF
size: .
V: TRBV7-9
D: .
J: TRBJ1-2

DNA: TGTGCCAGCAGCTTAGACGGAAACACCGGGGAGCTGTTTTTT
CDR3: CASSLDGNTGELFF
size: .
V: TRBV11-3
D: .
J: TRBJ2-2

DNA: TGTGCCAGCAGTTTTGGTTCAGGGAGGGATGGCTACACCTTC
CDR3: CASSFGSGRDGYTF
size: once
V: TRBV27
D: .
J: TRBJ1-2

DNA: TGTGCCAGCAGTTCGGGACAGGGGGAGGGCTACACCTTC
CDR3: CASSSGQGEGYTF
size: .
V: TRBV12-3/TRBV12-4
D: TRBD1
J: TRBJ1-2

DNA: TGCGCCAGCAGCCAACCCGACAGGAGCTACTCTGGCTACACCTTC
CDR3: CASSQPDRSYSGYTF
size: once
V: TRBV4-1
D: .
J: TRBJ1-2

DNA: TGTGCCAGCCGAGGAGAGCTAGCGGGGAACTACGAGCAGTACTTC
CDR3: CASRGELAGNYEQYF
size: .
V: TRBV6-5
D: TRBD2
J: TRBJ2-7

DNA: TGTGCCAGCAGCCACACCCGAGCTCTAGCGGGGGCTACCAATGAGCAGTTCTTC
CDR3: CASSHTRALAGATNEQFF
size: .
V: TRBV7-9
D: TRBD2
J: TRBJ2-1

DNA: TGTGCCAGCAGTAGGGCTTACGAGCAGTACTTC
CDR3: CASSRAYEQYF
size: .
V: TRBV25-1
D: .
J: TRBJ2-7

DNA: TGTGCCAGCAGTTCGAGGACTAGCGGGGTCTCCTCCAATGAGCAGTTCTTC
CDR3: CASSSRTSGVSSNEQFF
size: .
V: TRBV6-2/TRBV6-3
D: TRBD2
J: TRBJ2-1